This TCR beta chain was profiled in a study of T cells in Graves' hyperthyroidism and ophthalmopathy. Notes on the study in general: Researchers found most expanded thyroid clonotypes above 0.001 in blood as well.

This clonotype came up many times. Its antigen is currently unknown. RNA transcripts were the template for amplifying TCR beta CDR3 regions. HTBI primers were the set used in a first-round RT-PCR of the TCR CDR3. TCRdb fed the multiplex PCR reads into MiXCR, producing one record per CDR3 protein. This sample carries 200,000 to 250,000 distinct CDR3 sequences, around 25% of them seen once, and the ten largest clones take about a third. This CDR3 comprises 16 residues. Unmatched junction bases numbered 11, after V lost 7 bases and J lost 5 bases. Germline V CDR1 and CDR2: SNHLY, FYNNEI. This receptor was obtained from a woman in her thirties or forties with Graves' ophthalmopathy. Sequences were obtained from blood. The V gene is TRBV2, the J gene TRBJ2-7, with 13 bases that match TRBD2. This chain's CDR3 is CASTAPQLAGGNEQYF. In DNA, the CDR3 is TGTGCCAGCACCGCCCCGCAACTAGCGGGAGGGAACGAGCAGTACTTC.